The 4 T cell receptor beta chains presented below share a single source sample, sequenced in a study of blood T cells in healthy people across ages. The second PCR ran roughly 6 to 11 cycles with a sample-barcoded 5' primer and J-beta primers. TCRdb redid the calling of the 5' RACE reads with MiXCR, one entry per CDR3 protein. The sample lists about 1,800,000 distinct CDR3 sequences, 28% occurring once. Material for sequencing was blood. The receptor set was obtained from a woman aged 30 to 39 in good health.

The V gene is TRBV5-6, the J gene TRBJ2-5, with TRBD1 matching 8 bases. CDR1 SGHDT and CDR2 YYEEEE come from the germline V gene. Trimming cost V 3 bases and J 9 bases; bases outside gene matches: 25. CDR3 length equals 19 residues. The CDR3 protein is CASSSLGYRGALVLPAQYF. DNA for the CDR3: TGTGCCAGCAGCTCCCTTGGGTACAGGGGGGCGCTGGTATTGCCAGCCCAGTACTTC.

At least ten counts were recorded for this clonotype. The genes are TRBV5-1 and TRBJ1-2, with D possibly being TRBD1 (5 bases). The CDR3 sequence is 15 residues long. CDR1 and CDR2 (germline): SGHRS, YFSETQ. V was cut by 0 bases and J by 8 bases, with 17 bases left in between. As DNA, the CDR3 is TGCGCCAGCAGCTTGGGACAGACGTGGGGCGCCGGCTACACCTTC. Residues: CASSLGQTWGAGYTF.

V is TRBV14 and J is TRBJ1-2; D is uncertain. Germline loops: CDR1 SGHDN, CDR2 FVKESK. V shed 1 base and J shed 4 bases, with 10 bases lying between them. CDR3 length: 14 residues. CDR3 amino acids: CASSQVTGTYGYTF. The DNA of the CDR3 is TGTGCCAGCAGCCAAGTAACCGGAACCTATGGCTACACCTTC.

This clonotype appeared a single time. The V call is TRBV27, the J call TRBJ2-2; D is undetermined. CDR3 length: 13 amino acids. V lost 8 bases and J 8 bases, leaving 15 bases between the germline ends. Per the germline V gene, CDR1 is MNHEY and CDR2 is SMNVEV (reference sequence). The CDR3 here is CASERVPRGELFF. The CDR3 coding sequence is TGTGCCAGCGAGCGCGTTCCCCGGGGGGAGCTGTTTTTT.